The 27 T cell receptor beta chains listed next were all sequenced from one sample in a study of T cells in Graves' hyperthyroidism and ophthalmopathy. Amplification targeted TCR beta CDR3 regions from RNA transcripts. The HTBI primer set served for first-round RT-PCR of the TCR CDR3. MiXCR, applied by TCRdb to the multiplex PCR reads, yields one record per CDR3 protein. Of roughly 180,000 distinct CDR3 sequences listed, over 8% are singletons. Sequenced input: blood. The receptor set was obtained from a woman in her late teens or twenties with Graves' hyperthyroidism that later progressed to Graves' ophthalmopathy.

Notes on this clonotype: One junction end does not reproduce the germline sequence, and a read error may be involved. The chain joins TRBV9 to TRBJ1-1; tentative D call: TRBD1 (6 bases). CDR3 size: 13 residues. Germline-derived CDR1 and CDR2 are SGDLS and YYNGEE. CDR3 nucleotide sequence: TGTGCCAGCAGCGTGGGGGGCAACACTGAAGTTTTCTTT. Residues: CASSVGGNTEVFF.

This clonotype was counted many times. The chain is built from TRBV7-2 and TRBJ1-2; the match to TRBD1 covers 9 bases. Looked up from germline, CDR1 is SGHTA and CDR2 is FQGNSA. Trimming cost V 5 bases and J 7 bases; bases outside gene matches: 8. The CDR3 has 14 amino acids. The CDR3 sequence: CASSPAGTGLGYTF. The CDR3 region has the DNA TGTGCCAGCAGCCCAGCCGGGACAGGGCTTGGCTACACCTTC. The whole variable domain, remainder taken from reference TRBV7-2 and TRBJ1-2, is GAGVSQSPSNKVTEKGKDVELRCDPISGHTALYWYRQSLGQGLEFLIYFQGNSAPDKSGLPSDRFSAERTGGSVSTLTIQRTQQEDSAVYLCASSPAGTGLGYTFGSGTRLTVV.

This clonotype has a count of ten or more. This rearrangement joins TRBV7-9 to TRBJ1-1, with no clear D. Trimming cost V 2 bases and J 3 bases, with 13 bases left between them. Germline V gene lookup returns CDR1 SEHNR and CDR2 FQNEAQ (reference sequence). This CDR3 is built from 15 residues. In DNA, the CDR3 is TGTGCCAGCAGCTTAACCATCCCAAAGGACACTGAAGCTTTCTTT. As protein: CASSLTIPKDTEAFF.

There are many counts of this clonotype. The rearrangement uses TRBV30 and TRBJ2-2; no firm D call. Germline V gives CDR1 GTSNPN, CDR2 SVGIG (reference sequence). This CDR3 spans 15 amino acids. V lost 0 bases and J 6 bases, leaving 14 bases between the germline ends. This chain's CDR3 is CAWSVHPSKPGELFF. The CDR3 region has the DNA TGTGCCTGGAGTGTACACCCATCCAAACCCGGGGAGCTGTTTTTT.

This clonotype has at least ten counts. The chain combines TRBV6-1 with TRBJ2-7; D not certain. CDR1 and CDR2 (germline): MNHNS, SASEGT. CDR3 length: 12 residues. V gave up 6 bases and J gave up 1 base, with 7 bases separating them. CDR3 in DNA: TGTGCCAGCAGGGGCAGTTCCTACGAGCAGTACTTC. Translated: CASRGSSYEQYF.

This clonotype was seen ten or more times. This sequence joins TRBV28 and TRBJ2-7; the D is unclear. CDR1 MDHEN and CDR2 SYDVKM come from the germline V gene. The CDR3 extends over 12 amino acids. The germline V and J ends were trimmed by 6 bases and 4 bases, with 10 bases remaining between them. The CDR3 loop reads CASRGLQYEQYF. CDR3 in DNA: TGTGCCAGCAGGGGGTTACAATACGAGCAGTACTTC.

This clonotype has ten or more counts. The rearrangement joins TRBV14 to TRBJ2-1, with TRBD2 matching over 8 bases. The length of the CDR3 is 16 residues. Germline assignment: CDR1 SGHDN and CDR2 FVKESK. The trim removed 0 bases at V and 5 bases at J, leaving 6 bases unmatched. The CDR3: CASSQDWGLGHNEQFF. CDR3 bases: TGTGCCAGCAGCCAAGATTGGGGACTAGGGCACAATGAGCAGTTCTTC. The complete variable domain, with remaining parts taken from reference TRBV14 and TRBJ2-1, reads EAGVTQFPSHSVIEKGQTVTLRCDPISGHDNLYWYRRVMGKEIKFLLHFVKESKQDESGMPNNRFLAERTGGTYSTLKVQPAELEDSGVYFCASSQDWGLGHNEQFFGPGTRLTVL.

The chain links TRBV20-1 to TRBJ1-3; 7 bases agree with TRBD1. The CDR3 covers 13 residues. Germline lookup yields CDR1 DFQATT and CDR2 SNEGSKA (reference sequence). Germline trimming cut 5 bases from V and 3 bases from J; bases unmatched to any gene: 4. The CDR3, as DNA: TGCAGTGCTCAAGGGGACAGTGGAAACACCATATATTTT. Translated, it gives CSAQGDSGNTIYF.

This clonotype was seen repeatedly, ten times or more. Here the CDR3 reads CSATAGTSGAPPSTDTQYF. For the CDR3, the DNA is TGCAGTGCTACAGCCGGGACTAGCGGGGCCCCTCCAAGCACAGATACGCAGTATTTT. V and J are TRBV20-1 and TRBJ2-3; 13 nucleotides align to TRBD2. The V gene's germline CDR1 is DFQATT and CDR2 SNEGSKA (reference sequence). Trimming cost V 4 bases and J 0 bases; bases outside gene matches: 13. This CDR3 contains 19 residues.

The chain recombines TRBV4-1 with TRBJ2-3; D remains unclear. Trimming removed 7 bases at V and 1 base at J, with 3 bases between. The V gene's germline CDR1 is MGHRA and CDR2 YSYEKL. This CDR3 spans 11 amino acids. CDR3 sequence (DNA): TGCGCCAGCAAGGGCACAGATACGCAGTATTTT. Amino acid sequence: CASKGTDTQYF.

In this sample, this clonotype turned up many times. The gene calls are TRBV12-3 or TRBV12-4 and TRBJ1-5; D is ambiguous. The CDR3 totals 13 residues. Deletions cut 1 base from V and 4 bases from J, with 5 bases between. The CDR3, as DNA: TGTGCCAGCAGTTTAGAAGAAAATCAGCCCCAGCATTTT. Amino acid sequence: CASSLEENQPQHF.

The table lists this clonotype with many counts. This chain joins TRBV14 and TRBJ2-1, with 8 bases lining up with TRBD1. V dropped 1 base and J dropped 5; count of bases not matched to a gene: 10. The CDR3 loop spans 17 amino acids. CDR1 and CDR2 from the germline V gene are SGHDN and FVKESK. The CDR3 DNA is TGTGCCAGCAGCCAAGGGGGCTTGGGACAGGTGAACAATGAGCAGTTCTTC. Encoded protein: CASSQGGLGQVNNEQFF.

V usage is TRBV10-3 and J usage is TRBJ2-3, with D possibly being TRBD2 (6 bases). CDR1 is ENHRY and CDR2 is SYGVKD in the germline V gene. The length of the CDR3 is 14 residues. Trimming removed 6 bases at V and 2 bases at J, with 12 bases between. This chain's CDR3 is CAIRRSGNTDTQYF. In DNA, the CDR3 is TGTGCCATCAGACGTAGCGGTAACACAGATACGCAGTATTTT.

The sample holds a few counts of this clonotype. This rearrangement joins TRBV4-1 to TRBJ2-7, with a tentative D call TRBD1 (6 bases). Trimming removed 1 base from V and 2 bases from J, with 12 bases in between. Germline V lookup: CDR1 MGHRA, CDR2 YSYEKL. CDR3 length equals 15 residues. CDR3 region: CASSQVGQGTYEQYF. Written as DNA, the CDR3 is TGCGCCAGCAGCCAAGTCGGGCAGGGGACCTACGAGCAGTACTTC.

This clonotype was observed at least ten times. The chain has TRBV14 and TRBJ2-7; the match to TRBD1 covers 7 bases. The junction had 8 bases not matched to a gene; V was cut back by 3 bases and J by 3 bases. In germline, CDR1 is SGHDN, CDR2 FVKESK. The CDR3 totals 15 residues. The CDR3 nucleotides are TGTGCCAGCAGCCAGGGGTGGGACAGCCGCTACGAGCAGTACTTC. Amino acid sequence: CASSQGWDSRYEQYF.

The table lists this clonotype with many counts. CDR3 DNA sequence: TGTGCCACCAGCAGACAAATACGGACAGTTCTGACGGGCTATGGCTACACCTTC. Encoded protein: CATSRQIRTVLTGYGYTF. The chain uses TRBV15 and TRBJ1-2; weak D call: TRBD1 (6 bases). The CDR3 runs 18 residues. Germline V CDR1 and CDR2: LNHNV, YYDKDF (reference sequence). Trimming left V 2 bases short and J 4 bases short, with 23 bases between.

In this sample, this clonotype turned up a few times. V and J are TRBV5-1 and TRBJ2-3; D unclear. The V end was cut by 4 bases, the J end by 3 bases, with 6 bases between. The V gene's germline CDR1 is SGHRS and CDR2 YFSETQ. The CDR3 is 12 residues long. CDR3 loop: CASSHKTDTQYF. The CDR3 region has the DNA TGCGCCAGCAGCCATAAAACAGATACGCAGTATTTT.

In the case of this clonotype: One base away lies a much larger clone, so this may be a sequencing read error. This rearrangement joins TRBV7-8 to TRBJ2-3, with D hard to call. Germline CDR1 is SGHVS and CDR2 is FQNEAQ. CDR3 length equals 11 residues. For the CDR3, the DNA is TGTGCCAGCAGCTTAGGGGGTACGCGGTATTTT. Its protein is CASSLGGTRYF.

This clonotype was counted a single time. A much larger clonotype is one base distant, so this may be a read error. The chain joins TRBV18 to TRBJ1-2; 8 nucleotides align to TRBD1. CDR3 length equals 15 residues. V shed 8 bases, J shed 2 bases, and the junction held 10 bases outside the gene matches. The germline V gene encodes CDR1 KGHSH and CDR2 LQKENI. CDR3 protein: CASTQGDTDNYGYTF. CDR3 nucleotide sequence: TGTGCCAGCACACAGGGGGACACGGACAACTATGGCTACACCTTC.

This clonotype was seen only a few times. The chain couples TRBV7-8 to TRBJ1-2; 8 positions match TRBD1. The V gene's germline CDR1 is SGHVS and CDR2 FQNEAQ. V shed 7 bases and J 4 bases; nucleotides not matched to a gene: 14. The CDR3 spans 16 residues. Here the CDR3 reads CASTQHQGTGRYGYTF. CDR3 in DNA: TGTGCCAGCACCCAACATCAAGGGACAGGACGCTATGGCTACACCTTC.

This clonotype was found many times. In nucleotides, the CDR3 is TGTGCCAGCAGTTACACCAGGGGCAATCAGCCCCAGCATTTT. The encoded protein is CASSYTRGNQPQHF. This chain uses TRBV6-2 or TRBV6-3 with TRBJ1-5; possibly TRBD1 for D (5 bases). CDR1 MNHEY and CDR2 SVGEGT come from the germline V gene. Deletions cut 2 bases from V and 2 bases from J, with 7 bases between. This CDR3 has 14 residues.

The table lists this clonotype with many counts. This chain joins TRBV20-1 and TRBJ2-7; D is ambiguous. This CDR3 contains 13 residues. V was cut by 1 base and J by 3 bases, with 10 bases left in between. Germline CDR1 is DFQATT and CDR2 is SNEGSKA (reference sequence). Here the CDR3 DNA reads TGCAGTGCTAGAGCCACGGAGTACTACGAGCAGTACTTC. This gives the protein CSARATEYYEQYF.

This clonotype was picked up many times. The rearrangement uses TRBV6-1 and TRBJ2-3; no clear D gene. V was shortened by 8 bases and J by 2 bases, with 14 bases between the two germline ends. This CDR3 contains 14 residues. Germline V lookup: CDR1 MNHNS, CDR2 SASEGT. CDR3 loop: CASWTAAYTDTQYF. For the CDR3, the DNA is TGTGCCAGCTGGACCGCCGCCTACACAGATACGCAGTATTTT.

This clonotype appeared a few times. In DNA form, the CDR3 reads TGTGCCAGCAGCGAAGGGGCGGGGCGCACTGAAGCTTTCTTT. Amino acids: CASSEGAGRTEAFF. The V gene is TRBV5-6, the J gene TRBJ1-1, with D maybe TRBD1 (5 bases). The germline V and J ends were trimmed by 4 bases and 4 bases, with 14 bases remaining between them. The CDR3 is made up of 14 amino acids. Germline V lookup: CDR1 SGHDT, CDR2 YYEEEE.

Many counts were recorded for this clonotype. The CDR3 bases are TGTGCCAGCAGTGATAGGGGATATTATGGCTACACCTTC. It is translated as CASSDRGYYGYTF. The chain joins TRBV2 to TRBJ1-2, with D possibly being TRBD1 (5 bases). Between the trimmed V and J ends, which lost 3 bases and 5 bases, there was a span of 10 bases. The CDR3 extends over 13 amino acids. CDR1 and CDR2 (germline): SNHLY, FYNNEI.

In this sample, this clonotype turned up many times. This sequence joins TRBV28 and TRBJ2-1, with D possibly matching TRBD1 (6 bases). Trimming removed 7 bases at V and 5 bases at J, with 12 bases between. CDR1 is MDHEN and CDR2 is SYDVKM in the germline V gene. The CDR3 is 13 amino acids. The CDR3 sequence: CASTRQVDNEQFF. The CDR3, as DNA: TGTGCCAGCACTCGACAGGTAGACAATGAGCAGTTCTTC.

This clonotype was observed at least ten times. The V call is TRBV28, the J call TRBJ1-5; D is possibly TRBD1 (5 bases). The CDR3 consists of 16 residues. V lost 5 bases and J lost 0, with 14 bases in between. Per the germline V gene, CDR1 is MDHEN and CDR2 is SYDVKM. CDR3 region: CASSTPTAYSNQPQHF. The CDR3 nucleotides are TGTGCCAGCAGTACCCCGACAGCATATAGCAATCAGCCCCAGCATTTT.